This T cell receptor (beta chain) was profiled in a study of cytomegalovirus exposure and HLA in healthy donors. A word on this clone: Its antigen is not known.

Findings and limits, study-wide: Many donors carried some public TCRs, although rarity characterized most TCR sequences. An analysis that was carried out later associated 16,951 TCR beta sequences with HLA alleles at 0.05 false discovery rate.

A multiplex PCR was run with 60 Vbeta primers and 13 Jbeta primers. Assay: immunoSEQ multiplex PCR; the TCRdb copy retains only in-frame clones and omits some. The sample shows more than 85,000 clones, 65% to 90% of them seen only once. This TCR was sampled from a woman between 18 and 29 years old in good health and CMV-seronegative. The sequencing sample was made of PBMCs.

For the CDR3, the DNA is TGCGCCAGCAGCCAAGTGGCGGCAGGGGGCGACCCTTCCGCCCACACAGATACGCAGTATTTT. It is translated as CASSQVAAGGDPSAHTDTQYF. The chain employs TRBV4-1 and TRBJ2-3; 8 nucleotides line up with TRBD1. Germline CDR1 and CDR2: MGHRA and YSYEKL. The CDR3 has 21 amino acids. Losses at the gene ends were 1 base for V and 2 bases for J; bases not matched to a gene: 20.